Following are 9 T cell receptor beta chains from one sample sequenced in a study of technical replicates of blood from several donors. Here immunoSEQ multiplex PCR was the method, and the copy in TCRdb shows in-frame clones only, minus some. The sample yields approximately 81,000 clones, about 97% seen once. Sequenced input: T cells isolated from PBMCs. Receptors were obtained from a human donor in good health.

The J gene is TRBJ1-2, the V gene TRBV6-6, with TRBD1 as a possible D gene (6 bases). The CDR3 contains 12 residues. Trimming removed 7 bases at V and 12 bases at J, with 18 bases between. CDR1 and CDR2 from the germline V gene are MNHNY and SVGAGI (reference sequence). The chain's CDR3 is CASTESAGVHTF. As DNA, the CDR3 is TGTGCCAGCACCGAATCGGCAGGGGTCCACACCTTC.

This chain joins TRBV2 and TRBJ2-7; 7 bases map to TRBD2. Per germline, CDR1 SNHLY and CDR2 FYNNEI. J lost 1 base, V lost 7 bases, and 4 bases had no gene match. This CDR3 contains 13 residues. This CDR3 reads CASKGRDSYEQYF. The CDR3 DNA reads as TGTGCCAGCAAGGGGAGGGATTCCTACGAGCAGTACTTC.

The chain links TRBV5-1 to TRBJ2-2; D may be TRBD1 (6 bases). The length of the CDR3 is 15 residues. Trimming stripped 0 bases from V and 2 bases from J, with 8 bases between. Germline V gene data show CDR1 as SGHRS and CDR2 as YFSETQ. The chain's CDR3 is CASSLEGHNTGELFF. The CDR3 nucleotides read TGCGCCAGCAGCTTGGAGGGACATAACACCGGGGAGCTGTTTTTT.

The CDR3, as DNA: TGTGCCTGGAGTTTGTTGGACAGTTACTACGAGCAGTACTTC. Amino acid sequence: CAWSLLDSYYEQYF. The J gene is TRBJ2-7, the V gene TRBV30; the D gene is possibly TRBD1 (6 bases). CDR1 is GTSNPN, CDR2 SVGIG, per germline (reference sequence). The CDR3 spans 14 residues. V was cut by 2 bases and J by 3 bases, with 14 bases left in between.

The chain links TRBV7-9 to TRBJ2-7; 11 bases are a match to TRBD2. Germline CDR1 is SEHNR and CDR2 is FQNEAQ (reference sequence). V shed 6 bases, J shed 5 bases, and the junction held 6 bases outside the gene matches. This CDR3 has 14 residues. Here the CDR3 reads CASSVAGGRDEQYF. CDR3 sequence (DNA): TGTGCCAGCAGTGTAGCGGGAGGGAGAGACGAGCAGTACTTC.

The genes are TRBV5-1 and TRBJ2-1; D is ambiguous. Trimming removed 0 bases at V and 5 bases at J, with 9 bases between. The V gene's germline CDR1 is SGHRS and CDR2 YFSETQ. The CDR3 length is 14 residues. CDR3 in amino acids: CASSLAFADNEQFF. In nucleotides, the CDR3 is TGCGCCAGCAGCTTGGCCTTCGCAGACAATGAGCAGTTCTTC.

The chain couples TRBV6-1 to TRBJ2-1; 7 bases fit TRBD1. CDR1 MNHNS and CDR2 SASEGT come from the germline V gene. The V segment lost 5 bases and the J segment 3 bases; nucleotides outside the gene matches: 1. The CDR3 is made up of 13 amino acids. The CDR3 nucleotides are TGTGCCAGCAGTCGGGACAGCTACAATGAGCAGTTCTTC. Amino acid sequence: CASSRDSYNEQFF.

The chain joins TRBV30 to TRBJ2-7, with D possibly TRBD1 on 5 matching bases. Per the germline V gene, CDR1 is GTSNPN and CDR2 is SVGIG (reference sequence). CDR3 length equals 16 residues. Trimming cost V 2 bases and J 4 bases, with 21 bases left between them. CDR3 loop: CAWSRGLGGLLYEQYF. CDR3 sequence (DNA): TGTGCCTGGAGTAGGGGATTAGGCGGATTATTGTACGAGCAGTACTTC. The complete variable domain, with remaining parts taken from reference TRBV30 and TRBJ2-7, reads SQTIHQWPATLVQPVGSPLSLECTVEGTSNPNLYWYRQAAGRGLQLLFYSVGIGQISSEVPQNLSASRPQDRQFILSSKKLLLSDSGFYLCAWSRGLGGLLYEQYFGPGTRLTVT.

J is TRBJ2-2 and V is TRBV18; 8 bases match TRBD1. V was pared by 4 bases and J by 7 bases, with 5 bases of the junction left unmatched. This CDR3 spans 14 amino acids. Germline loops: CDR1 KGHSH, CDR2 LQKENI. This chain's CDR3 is CASSLSGTGGELFF. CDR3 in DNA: TGTGCCAGCTCACTTTCCGGGACAGGCGGGGAGCTGTTTTTT.